This T cell receptor (beta chain) came from a study of blood T cell repertoires in COVID-19. About the study: Both acute and convalescent COVID-19 samples were obtained from the United States, Italy and Spain. From T cells, B-cell-depleted T cells, or PBMCs came the material, which was cDNA or gDNA.

J was trimmed by 2 bases and V by 5 bases; bases with no gene match: 5. Germline assignment: CDR1 SEHNR and CDR2 FQNEAQ (reference sequence). The CDR3 is 14 residues long. This clone has a handful of counts. As handled by the study authors: How many nucleated cells were present was estimated from reference gene primer amplification. TCRdb's table, derived via immunoSEQ multiplex PCR, lists solely in-frame clones and lacks some. The D gene and trimming were derived from the DNA, and the V and J assignments and clone size from that table. Of tens of thousands of clones listed, roughly nine tenths were seen once; the top ten hold 16%.

The chain combines TRBV7-9 with TRBJ2-7; 8 bases agree with TRBD2. The sequence was obtained from a man older than 75 with acute or convalescent COVID-19. Sequencing used peripheral blood. The CDR3 DNA is TGTGCCAGCAGCCGGAGCGGGGGCCCCTACGAGCAGTACTTC. This encodes CASSRSGGPYEQYF.